Listed below are T cell receptor beta chains from one sample, sequenced in a study of regulatory T cells in long-lasting Graves disease. TCRdb recomputed calls from the multiplex PCR reads with MiXCR, one row per CDR3 protein. The data show under 450,000 distinct CDR3 sequences, with about 16% seen just once and roughly a fifth held by the top ten. The same sample was also studied in work on T cells in Graves' hyperthyroidism and ophthalmopathy.

Sequences were derived from peripheral blood mononuclear cells (PBMCs), sampled at new diagnosis, from a patient treated with antithyroid drugs. These receptors originate from a woman aged 18-35 years with Graves disease. Both conserved end residues are part of each CDR3. A D gene is named only where the DNA matches it firmly. A clone size is listed for some rows: how often the clone was seen (once, few, many), or a class if it is expanded.

J gene: TRBJ1-1
clone size: many
D gene: NA
V gene: TRBV29-1
CDR3 protein: CSVEEAWMNTEAFF
CDR3 DNA: TGCAGCGTTGAAGAAGCGTGGATGAACACTGAAGCTTTCTTT

J gene: TRBJ2-2
clone size: few
D gene: NA
V gene: TRBV29-1
CDR3 protein: CSAYDSSNTGELFF
CDR3 DNA: TGCAGCGCCTACGACTCCTCGAACACCGGGGAGCTGTTTTTT

J gene: TRBJ2-1
clone size: many
D gene: NA
V gene: TRBV6-1
CDR3 protein: CASTHSSSYNEQFF
CDR3 DNA: TGTGCCAGCACTCACAGCAGCTCCTACAATGAGCAGTTCTTC

J gene: TRBJ1-1
clone size: many
D gene: NA
V gene: TRBV5-5
CDR3 protein: CASSLGTGKTTEAFF
CDR3 DNA: TGTGCCAGCAGCTTGGGTACGGGGAAGACCACTGAAGCTTTCTTT

J gene: TRBJ2-5
clone size: many
D gene: NA
V gene: TRBV5-1
CDR3 protein: CASSPISLPETQYF
CDR3 DNA: TGCGCCAGCAGCCCAATTAGTCTCCCAGAGACCCAGTACTTC

J gene: TRBJ2-3
clone size: many
D gene: NA
V gene: TRBV2
CDR3 protein: CASSEEAGGTDTQYF
CDR3 DNA: TGTGCCAGCAGTGAAGAGGCGGGTGGCACAGATACGCAGTATTTT

J gene: TRBJ2-2
clone size: few
D gene: NA
V gene: TRBV6-1
CDR3 protein: CASSEVWGGVDTGELFF
CDR3 DNA: TGTGCCAGCAGTGAAGTTTGGGGGGGCGTCGACACCGGGGAGCTGTTTTTT

J gene: TRBJ2-7
clone size: NA
D gene: NA
V gene: TRBV20-1
CDR3 protein: CSARGRILSYEQYF
CDR3 DNA: TGCAGTGCTAGAGGCAGGATTTTATCCTACGAGCAGTACTTC

J gene: TRBJ2-3
clone size: many
D gene: NA
V gene: TRBV7-9
CDR3 protein: CASSLARGLGVTDTQYF
CDR3 DNA: TGTGCCAGCAGCTTAGCGCGGGGATTAGGGGTCACAGATACGCAGTATTTT

J gene: TRBJ2-3
clone size: many
D gene: TRBD2
V gene: TRBV7-2
CDR3 protein: CASSYQSSGGADTQYF
CDR3 DNA: TGTGCCAGCAGTTATCAATCTAGCGGGGGGGCAGATACGCAGTATTTT

J gene: TRBJ2-1
clone size: many
D gene: NA
V gene: TRBV11-3
CDR3 protein: CASSLASNEQFF
CDR3 DNA: TGTGCCAGCAGCTTAGCCTCCAATGAGCAGTTCTTC

J gene: TRBJ1-1
clone size: many
D gene: NA
V gene: TRBV12-3/TRBV12-4
CDR3 protein: CASSLRQGLEAFF
CDR3 DNA: TGTGCCAGCAGTTTACGCCAGGGGCTTGAAGCTTTCTTT

J gene: TRBJ2-6
clone size: NA
D gene: NA
V gene: TRBV7-9
CDR3 protein: CASSLWVSGANVLTF
CDR3 DNA: TGTGCCAGCAGCTTGTGGGTTTCTGGGGCCAACGTCCTGACTTTC

J gene: TRBJ2-2
clone size: many
D gene: TRBD2
V gene: TRBV5-1
CDR3 protein: CASSKGQALAGAELFF
CDR3 DNA: TGCGCCAGCAGTAAAGGACAGGCGTTAGCGGGAGCGGAGCTGTTTTTT

J gene: TRBJ2-2
clone size: many
D gene: TRBD1
V gene: TRBV11-2
CDR3 protein: CASGSPGQGFNTGELFF
CDR3 DNA: TGTGCCAGCGGTTCGCCGGGACAGGGTTTTAACACCGGGGAGCTGTTTTTT

J gene: TRBJ2-5
clone size: NA
D gene: TRBD2
V gene: TRBV29-1
CDR3 protein: CSVTGGERTQYF
CDR3 DNA: TGCAGCGTTACTGGGGGGGAGCGGACCCAGTACTTC

J gene: TRBJ1-1
clone size: few
D gene: TRBD1
V gene: TRBV19
CDR3 protein: CASRSGGWTEAFF
CDR3 DNA: TGTGCCAGTAGGTCAGGGGGATGGACTGAAGCTTTCTTT

J gene: TRBJ2-5
clone size: many
D gene: NA
V gene: TRBV6-5
CDR3 protein: CASSYSNSGNQETQYF
CDR3 DNA: TGTGCCAGCAGTTACTCGAACTCGGGCAATCAAGAGACCCAGTACTTC

J gene: TRBJ2-5
clone size: few
D gene: TRBD2
V gene: TRBV5-1
CDR3 protein: CASSNRTSGRVRETQYF
CDR3 DNA: TGCGCCAGCAGCAACAGGACTAGCGGGCGGGTAAGGGAGACCCAGTACTTC

J gene: TRBJ2-3
clone size: many
D gene: TRBD2
V gene: TRBV2
CDR3 protein: CASRDGLAGLTDTQYF
CDR3 DNA: TGTGCCAGCAGGGACGGACTAGCGGGGCTTACAGATACGCAGTATTTT

J gene: TRBJ1-1
clone size: many
D gene: NA
V gene: TRBV2
CDR3 protein: CASSVVTEAFF
CDR3 DNA: TGTGCCAGCAGTGTTGTTACTGAAGCTTTCTTT

J gene: TRBJ1-1
clone size: many
D gene: NA
V gene: TRBV20-1
CDR3 protein: CSARDPGHGDTEAFF
CDR3 DNA: TGCAGTGCTAGAGATCCGGGACATGGGGACACTGAAGCTTTCTTT

J gene: TRBJ1-2
clone size: many
D gene: NA
V gene: TRBV28
CDR3 protein: CASSPPQASWGYTF
CDR3 DNA: TGTGCCAGCAGTCCCCCTCAGGCGTCTTGGGGCTACACCTTC

J gene: TRBJ2-7
clone size: NA
D gene: NA
V gene: TRBV2
CDR3 protein: CAGGSGTALEQYF
CDR3 DNA: TGTGCCGGGGGGAGTGGGACAGCTCTCGAGCAGTACTTC

J gene: TRBJ1-2
clone size: many
D gene: TRBD1
V gene: TRBV7-9
CDR3 protein: CASQQGAVGYTF
CDR3 DNA: TGTGCCAGTCAACAGGGGGCGGTTGGCTACACCTTC

J gene: TRBJ1-5
clone size: many
D gene: NA
V gene: TRBV28
CDR3 protein: CASSAVDQPQHF
CDR3 DNA: TGTGCCAGCAGTGCCGTGGATCAGCCCCAGCATTTT

J gene: TRBJ1-1
clone size: many
D gene: NA
V gene: TRBV6-2/TRBV6-3
CDR3 protein: CASSEVGAGRAFF
CDR3 DNA: TGTGCCAGCAGTGAAGTTGGGGCAGGGCGAGCTTTCTTT

J gene: TRBJ2-7
clone size: many
D gene: TRBD1
V gene: TRBV2
CDR3 protein: CASSIGTGSYEQYF
CDR3 DNA: TGTGCCAGCTCGATTGGGACAGGGAGTTACGAGCAGTACTTC

J gene: TRBJ2-7
clone size: few
D gene: TRBD1
V gene: TRBV5-1
CDR3 protein: CASSRDRASSYEQYF
CDR3 DNA: TGCGCCAGCAGCCGGGACAGGGCGAGCTCCTACGAGCAGTACTTC

J gene: TRBJ1-2
clone size: NA
D gene: NA
V gene: TRBV12-3/TRBV12-4
CDR3 protein: CASSGLVGDYTF
CDR3 DNA: TGTGCCAGCAGTGGACTGGTCGGGGACTACACCTTC

J gene: TRBJ1-2
clone size: NA
D gene: TRBD1
V gene: TRBV5-1
CDR3 protein: CASSLGGQGISTF
CDR3 DNA: TGCGCCAGCAGCTTGGGCGGACAGGGGATCAGCACCTTC

J gene: TRBJ1-5
clone size: many
D gene: NA
V gene: TRBV28
CDR3 protein: CASSTLLEGPSNQPQHF
CDR3 DNA: TGTGCCAGCAGTACCCTTCTGGAGGGACCGAGCAATCAGCCCCAGCATTTT

J gene: TRBJ2-1
clone size: NA
D gene: TRBD2
V gene: TRBV10-3
CDR3 protein: CAISGRTSNSYNEQFF
CDR3 DNA: TGTGCCATCAGCGGCCGGACTAGCAACTCCTACAATGAGCAGTTCTTC

J gene: TRBJ2-5
clone size: once
D gene: TRBD2
V gene: TRBV20-1
CDR3 protein: CSALSGRLGETQYF
CDR3 DNA: TGCAGTGCTCTGAGCGGGAGGCTAGGAGAGACCCAGTACTTC

J gene: TRBJ1-1
clone size: many
D gene: NA
V gene: TRBV9
CDR3 protein: CASSVDARGGSEAFF
CDR3 DNA: TGTGCCAGCAGCGTGGACGCAAGAGGCGGGAGTGAAGCTTTCTTT

J gene: TRBJ1-1
clone size: many
D gene: NA
V gene: TRBV13
CDR3 protein: CASSPVRAFF
CDR3 DNA: TGTGCCAGCAGCCCCGTTCGGGCTTTCTTT

J gene: TRBJ2-5
clone size: NA
D gene: TRBD2
V gene: TRBV9
CDR3 protein: CASSVGGETQETQYF
CDR3 DNA: TGTGCCAGCAGCGTTGGGGGGGAGACCCAAGAGACCCAGTACTTC

J gene: TRBJ1-1
clone size: few
D gene: NA
V gene: TRBV5-4
CDR3 protein: CASSLAVANTEAFF
CDR3 DNA: TGTGCCAGCAGCTTGGCCGTGGCTAACACTGAAGCTTTCTTT

J gene: TRBJ2-1
clone size: NA
D gene: NA
V gene: TRBV18
CDR3 protein: CASSPWGSSYNEQFF
CDR3 DNA: TGTGCCAGCTCACCATGGGGGAGCTCCTACAATGAGCAGTTCTTC

J gene: TRBJ2-3
clone size: many
D gene: TRBD2
V gene: TRBV6-1
CDR3 protein: CASSGGRGGRADTQYF
CDR3 DNA: TGTGCCAGCTCTGGTGGGCGGGGGGGCCGCGCAGATACGCAGTATTTT

J gene: TRBJ2-7
clone size: NA
D gene: NA
V gene: TRBV9
CDR3 protein: CASSEMDSSYEQYF
CDR3 DNA: TGTGCCAGCAGTGAGATGGACAGTTCCTACGAGCAGTACTTC

J gene: TRBJ2-7
clone size: NA
D gene: NA
V gene: TRBV6-1
CDR3 protein: CALQSEVTYEQYF
CDR3 DNA: TGTGCCTTGCAATCGGAGGTAACCTACGAGCAGTACTTC

J gene: TRBJ2-1
clone size: many
D gene: TRBD2
V gene: TRBV20-1
CDR3 protein: CSAIIAGGRNNEQFF
CDR3 DNA: TGCAGTGCTATTATAGCGGGGGGGCGAAACAATGAGCAGTTCTTC

J gene: TRBJ2-1
clone size: few
D gene: NA
V gene: TRBV27
CDR3 protein: CASRGSGLEQFF
CDR3 DNA: TGTGCCAGCAGGGGTTCCGGGCTCGAGCAGTTCTTC

J gene: TRBJ2-3
clone size: few
D gene: TRBD2
V gene: TRBV5-5
CDR3 protein: CASSRTAGGLSTDTQYF
CDR3 DNA: TGTGCCAGCAGCCGAACGGCGGGAGGGCTAAGCACAGATACGCAGTATTTT

J gene: TRBJ2-5
clone size: NA
D gene: NA
V gene: TRBV19
CDR3 protein: CASSSDRETQYF
CDR3 DNA: TGTGCCAGTAGTTCCGACAGAGAGACCCAGTACTTC

J gene: TRBJ1-6
clone size: NA
D gene: NA
V gene: TRBV7-3
CDR3 protein: CASSLLAHGTGNNSPLHF
CDR3 DNA: TGTGCCAGCAGCCTCCTCGCGCATGGGACGGGGAATAATTCACCCCTCCACTTT

J gene: TRBJ1-6
clone size: NA
D gene: TRBD1
V gene: TRBV28
CDR3 protein: CASSFRGRGSPLHF
CDR3 DNA: TGTGCCAGCAGTTTTCGAGGCAGGGGGTCACCCCTCCACTTT

J gene: TRBJ1-1
clone size: many
D gene: TRBD1
V gene: TRBV20-1
CDR3 protein: CSAPGQGVTEAFF
CDR3 DNA: TGCAGTGCCCCCGGACAGGGGGTCACTGAAGCTTTCTTT

J gene: TRBJ1-5
clone size: many
D gene: NA
V gene: TRBV2
CDR3 protein: CASSPGPLGQPQHF
CDR3 DNA: TGTGCCAGCAGCCCGGGGCCCTTGGGTCAGCCCCAGCATTTT

J gene: TRBJ1-1
clone size: few
D gene: TRBD1
V gene: TRBV5-1
CDR3 protein: CASRPVQGAFTEAFF
CDR3 DNA: TGCGCCAGCAGGCCGGTACAGGGGGCTTTTACTGAAGCTTTCTTT

J gene: TRBJ1-5
clone size: many
D gene: NA
V gene: TRBV5-6
CDR3 protein: CASSRTQVNQPQHF
CDR3 DNA: TGTGCCAGCAGCCGAACCCAGGTAAATCAGCCCCAGCATTTT

J gene: TRBJ2-3
clone size: NA
D gene: NA
V gene: TRBV24-1
CDR3 protein: CATSDPQRPSSTDTQYF
CDR3 DNA: TGTGCCACCAGTGATCCGCAGCGGCCTAGCTCCACAGATACGCAGTATTTT

J gene: TRBJ2-1
clone size: many
D gene: TRBD2
V gene: TRBV7-3
CDR3 protein: CASSTTSGVGEQFF
CDR3 DNA: TGTGCCAGCAGCACCACTAGCGGAGTTGGGGAGCAGTTCTTC

J gene: TRBJ2-7
clone size: NA
D gene: NA
V gene: TRBV20-1
CDR3 protein: CSATIKGPEQYF
CDR3 DNA: TGCAGTGCTACCATCAAGGGGCCCGAGCAGTACTTC

J gene: TRBJ2-7
clone size: many
D gene: NA
V gene: TRBV3-1
CDR3 protein: CASTNPPSYEQYF
CDR3 DNA: TGTGCCAGCACCAACCCGCCCTCCTACGAGCAGTACTTC

J gene: TRBJ2-1
clone size: few
D gene: TRBD2
V gene: TRBV4-2
CDR3 protein: CASSQEPSLRGGRDEQFF
CDR3 DNA: TGTGCCAGCAGCCAGGAACCCTCTTTGCGGGGGGGCCGCGATGAGCAGTTCTTC

J gene: TRBJ2-7
clone size: many
D gene: NA
V gene: TRBV14
CDR3 protein: CASSQALGSYEQYF
CDR3 DNA: TGTGCCAGCAGCCAGGCGTTAGGGAGCTACGAGCAGTACTTC